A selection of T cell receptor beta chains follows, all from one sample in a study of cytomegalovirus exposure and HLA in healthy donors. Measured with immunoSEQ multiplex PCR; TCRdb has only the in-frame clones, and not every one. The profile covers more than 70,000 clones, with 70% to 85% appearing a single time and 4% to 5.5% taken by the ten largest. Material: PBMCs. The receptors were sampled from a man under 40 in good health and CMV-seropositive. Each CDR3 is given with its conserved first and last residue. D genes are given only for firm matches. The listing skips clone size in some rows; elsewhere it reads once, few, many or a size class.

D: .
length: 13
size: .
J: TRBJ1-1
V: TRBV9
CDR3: CASSVMSNTEAFF
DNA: TGTGCCAGCAGCGTTATGAGTAACACTGAAGCTTTCTTT

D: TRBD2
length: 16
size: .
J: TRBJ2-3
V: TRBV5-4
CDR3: CASSLWEGPSTDTQYF
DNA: TGTGCCAGCAGCTTGTGGGAGGGGCCTAGCACAGATACGCAGTATTTT

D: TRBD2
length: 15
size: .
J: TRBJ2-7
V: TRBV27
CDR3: CASSTASSGRYEQYF
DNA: TGTGCCAGCAGCACCGCTAGTAGCGGGAGATACGAGCAGTACTTC

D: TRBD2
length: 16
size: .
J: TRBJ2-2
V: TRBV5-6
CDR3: CASSIGLAGDTGELFF
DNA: TGTGCCAGCAGCATTGGACTAGCGGGAGATACCGGGGAGCTGTTTTTT

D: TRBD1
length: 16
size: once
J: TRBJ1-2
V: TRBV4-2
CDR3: CASSQALEGAGYGYTF
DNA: TGTGCCAGCAGCCAAGCTTTGGAGGGGGCGGGGTATGGCTACACCTTC

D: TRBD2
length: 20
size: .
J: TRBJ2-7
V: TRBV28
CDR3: CASSPPLRAVRLAGVGEQYF
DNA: TGTGCCAGCAGCCCCCCCCTGCGGGCCGTGAGACTAGCGGGAGTGGGTGAGCAGTACTTC

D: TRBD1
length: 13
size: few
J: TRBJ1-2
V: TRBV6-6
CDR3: CASSADRGYGYTF
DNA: TGTGCCAGCAGCGCGGACAGGGGCTATGGCTACACCTTC

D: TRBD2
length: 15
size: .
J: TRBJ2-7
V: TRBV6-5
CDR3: CASSRLAGEGHEQYF
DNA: TGTGCCAGCAGTAGACTAGCGGGAGAAGGCCACGAGCAGTACTTC

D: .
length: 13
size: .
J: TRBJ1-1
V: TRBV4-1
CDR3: CASSQGNSREAFF
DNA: TGCGCCAGCAGCCAAGGAAACAGCCGAGAAGCTTTCTTT

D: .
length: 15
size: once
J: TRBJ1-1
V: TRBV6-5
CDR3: CASSYSDSTNTEAFF
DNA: TGTGCCAGCAGTTACTCTGACAGTACGAACACTGAAGCTTTCTTT

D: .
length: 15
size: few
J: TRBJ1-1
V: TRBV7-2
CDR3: CASSPRRGSNTEAFF
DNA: TGTGCCAGCAGCCCTCGTAGGGGGTCAAACACTGAAGCTTTCTTT

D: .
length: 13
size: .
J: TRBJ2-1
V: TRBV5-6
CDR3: CASTPASYNEQFF
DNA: TGTGCCAGCACCCCAGCGTCCTACAATGAGCAGTTCTTC

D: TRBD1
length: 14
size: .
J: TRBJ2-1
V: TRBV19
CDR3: CACDPGQGAFEQFF
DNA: TGTGCCTGTGATCCGGGACAGGGGGCTTTCGAGCAGTTCTTC

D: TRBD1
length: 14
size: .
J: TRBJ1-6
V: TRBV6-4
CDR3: CASSDGTGGSPLHF
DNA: TGTGCCAGCAGTGACGGGACAGGGGGCTCACCCCTCCACTTT

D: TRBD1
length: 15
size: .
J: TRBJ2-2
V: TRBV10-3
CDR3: CAISESGQTTGELFF
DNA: TGTGCCATCAGTGAGTCGGGACAGACCACCGGGGAGCTGTTTTTT

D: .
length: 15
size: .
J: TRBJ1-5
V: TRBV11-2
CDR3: CASSLGAEGSQPQHF
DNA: TGTGCCAGCAGCTTAGGGGCAGAAGGGAGTCAGCCCCAGCATTTT

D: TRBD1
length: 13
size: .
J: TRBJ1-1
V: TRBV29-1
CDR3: CSVATGGNTEAFF
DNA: TGCAGCGTAGCGACAGGGGGCAACACTGAAGCTTTCTTT

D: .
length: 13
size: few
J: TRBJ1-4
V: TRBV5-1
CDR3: CASSLPGKEKLFF
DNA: TGCGCCAGCAGCTTACCAGGGAAGGAAAAACTGTTTTTT

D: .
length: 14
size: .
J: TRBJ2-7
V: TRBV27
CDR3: CASSLTRDSYEQYF
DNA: TGTGCCAGCAGTTTAACGCGGGACTCCTACGAGCAGTACTTC

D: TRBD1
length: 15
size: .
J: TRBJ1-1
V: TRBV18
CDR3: CASHQQGLIGTEAFF
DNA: TGTGCCAGCCATCAACAGGGGTTAATAGGCACTGAAGCTTTCTTT

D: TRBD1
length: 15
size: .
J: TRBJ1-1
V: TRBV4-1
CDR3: CASSHPGTGNTEAFF
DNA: TGCGCCAGCAGCCATCCTGGGACAGGGAACACTGAAGCTTTCTTT

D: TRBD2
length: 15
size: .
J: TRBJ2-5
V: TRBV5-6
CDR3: CASSSGGGAYETQYF
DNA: TGTGCCAGCAGCTCCGGCGGGGGGGCTTACGAGACCCAGTACTTC

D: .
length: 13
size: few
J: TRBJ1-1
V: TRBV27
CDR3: CASSFATGTEAFF
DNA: TGTGCCAGCAGTTTCGCCACAGGGACTGAAGCTTTCTTT

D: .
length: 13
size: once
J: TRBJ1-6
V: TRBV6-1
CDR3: CASMDRAHSPLHF
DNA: TGTGCCAGCATGGACAGAGCCCATTCACCCCTCCACTTT

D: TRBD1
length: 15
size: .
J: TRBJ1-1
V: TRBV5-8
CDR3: CASSVQGQEYTEAFF
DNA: TGTGCCAGCAGCGTACAGGGACAGGAGTACACTGAAGCTTTCTTT

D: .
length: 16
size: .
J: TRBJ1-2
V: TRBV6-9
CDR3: CASILRNEPPPYGYTF
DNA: TGTGCCAGCATCCTCAGGAATGAACCGCCGCCCTATGGCTACACCTTC

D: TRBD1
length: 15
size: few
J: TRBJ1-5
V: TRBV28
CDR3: CASSPPTGADQPQHF
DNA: TGTGCCAGCAGTCCCCCGACAGGGGCGGATCAGCCCCAGCATTTT